This TCR beta chain was found in a study of blood T cells in healthy people across ages. For the second PCR, which ran for roughly 7 to 11 cycles, a sample-barcoded 5' primer and a J-beta primer mix were used. In TCRdb, the 5' RACE reads were re-called with MiXCR into one record per CDR3 protein. The sample gives 650,000 to 800,000 distinct CDR3 sequences, approximately 48% of which show up once; about 19% is in the top ten. The CDR3 extends over 13 amino acids. CDR1 SGHTA and CDR2 FQGNSA come from the germline V gene. Between the trimmed V and J ends, which lost 5 bases and 2 bases, there was a span of 10 bases. In regard to this clonotype: The missing conserved phenylalanine or tryptophan at the end of this CDR3 makes a read error likely.

The genes are TRBV7-2 and TRBJ2-7, with D perhaps matching TRBD1 (6 bases). The source is a man aged 55 to 70 in good health. The specimen sequenced was blood. CDR3 coding DNA: TGTGCCAGCAGCCCGGGACACACCTACGAGCAGTACATC. Its protein is CASSPGHTYEQYI.